The 12 T cell receptor beta chains below come from one sample, sequenced in a study of cytomegalovirus exposure and HLA in healthy donors. The PCR used 60 Vbeta and 13 Jbeta primers. Method: immunoSEQ multiplex PCR; TCRdb's copy keeps in-frame clones and lacks some. The sample consists of more than 150,000 clones, roughly 81% of them appearing once. Source material: PBMCs. Every receptor here comes from a woman aged 18-29 years in good health and CMV-seronegative.

The V gene is TRBV9, the J gene TRBJ1-6, with 7 bases matching TRBD1. CDR1 and CDR2 from the germline V gene are SGDLS and YYNGEE. Trimming cost V 3 bases and J 8 bases; bases outside gene matches: 11. The CDR3 contains 16 residues. The CDR3 region is CASSAGAGTADSPLHF. CDR3 DNA sequence: TGTGCCAGCAGCGCCGGAGCCGGGACAGCTGATTCACCCCTCCACTTT.

This chain links TRBV7-8 with TRBJ2-1, with D possibly matching TRBD2 (5 bases). Germline V CDR1 and CDR2: SGHVS, FQNEAQ. CDR3 length: 15 amino acids. V lost 7 bases, J lost 4 bases, and 17 bases lay in between. The CDR3 loop is CASTHQGPGYNEQFF. The CDR3, as DNA: TGTGCCAGCACCCACCAAGGTCCGGGGTACAATGAGCAGTTCTTC. Filled out from reference TRBV7-8 and TRBJ2-1, the complete variable domain reads GAGVSQSPRYKVAKRGQDVALRCDPISGHVSLFWYQQALGQGPEFLTYFQNEAQLDKSGLPSDRFFAERPEGSVSTLKIQRTQQEDSAVYLCASTHQGPGYNEQFFGPGTRLTVL.

The chain has TRBV10-3 and TRBJ1-1; 7 nucleotides match TRBD1. The CDR3 is 14 residues long. In germline, CDR1 is ENHRY, CDR2 SYGVKD. J was trimmed by 3 bases and V by 7 bases; bases with no gene match: 8. In DNA form, the CDR3 reads TGTGCCATCACCCCGGGGACAGCGGACACTGAAGCTTTCTTT. Its translation: CAITPGTADTEAFF.

The chain joins TRBV6-1 to TRBJ1-2; 7 bases map to TRBD1. CDR1 and CDR2 from the germline V gene are MNHNS and SASEGT. CDR3 length: 16 residues. V dropped 2 bases and J dropped 4; count of bases not matched to a gene: 10. The CDR3 nucleotides read TGTGCCAGCAGTGAATATCCCGAATACAGGGGCTATGGCTACACCTTC. Protein sequence: CASSEYPEYRGYGYTF.

The sample holds a few counts of this clone. The rearrangement uses TRBV4-3 and TRBJ2-7; D unresolved. The germline V gene has CDR1 LGHNA and CDR2 YSLEER. V lost 0 bases and J lost 5, with 8 bases in between. CDR3 length equals 13 residues. CDR3 bases: TGCGCCAGCAGCCAAGATCCCGGAGACGAGCAGTACTTC. This encodes CASSQDPGDEQYF.

CDR3 nucleotides: TGTGCCAGCAGTTTAGACAGCTACAATGAGCAGTTCTTC. It yields the protein CASSLDSYNEQFF. The rearrangement uses TRBV27 and TRBJ2-1; D is possibly TRBD1 (5 bases). The CDR3 totals 13 residues. The V gene's germline CDR1 is MNHEY and CDR2 SMNVEV (reference sequence). V lost 2 bases and J lost 3, with 5 bases in between.

The V call is TRBV4-1, the J call TRBJ1-5; TRBD1 matches at 9 bases. Trimming cost V 3 bases and J 6 bases; bases outside gene matches: 12. The CDR3 covers 17 residues. Per the germline V gene, CDR1 is MGHRA and CDR2 is YSYEKL. The CDR3: CASSQQPTGGVSQPQHF. The CDR3 DNA follows: TGCGCCAGCAGCCAGCAACCTACAGGGGGCGTAAGTCAGCCCCAGCATTTT.

The rearrangement joins TRBV19 to TRBJ2-1; tentative D call: TRBD1 (6 bases). Per the germline V gene, CDR1 is LNHDA and CDR2 is SQIVND (reference sequence). The ends were cut back, 5 bases at V and 5 bases at J, with 13 bases in the middle. The CDR3 is made up of 14 amino acids. DNA of the CDR3: TGTGCCAGTAGTTGGGCAGGGGTTAACAATGAGCAGTTCTTC. Protein product: CASSWAGVNNEQFF.

V gene TRBV6-1 combines with J gene TRBJ2-6; D unresolved. The V gene lost 6 bases and the J gene lost 7 bases, with 16 bases spanning the gap. Germline lookup yields CDR1 MNHNS and CDR2 SASEGT. CDR3 length equals 15 residues. The CDR3 sequence: CASRSASPRANVLTF. The CDR3 bases are TGTGCCAGCAGATCTGCCTCCCCGAGAGCCAACGTCCTGACTTTC.

This clone was counted only a few times. The chain uses TRBV5-1 and TRBJ2-1; 8 bases align to TRBD1. Germline CDR1 SGHRS, CDR2 YFSETQ. The CDR3 is 15 amino acids. Trimming took 2 bases from V and 2 from J; bases not matched to a gene: 3. This CDR3 is CASSFAGQAYNEQFF. The CDR3, as DNA: TGCGCCAGCAGCTTCGCGGGACAGGCCTACAATGAGCAGTTCTTC.

The chain is built from TRBV4-1 and TRBJ1-1, with 11 positions matching TRBD1. Trimming removed 2 bases from V and 4 bases from J; junction bases left unmatched: 3. The germline V gene encodes CDR1 MGHRA and CDR2 YSYEKL. CDR3 length: 15 residues. The CDR3 sequence: CASSQYGTGGTEAFF. The DNA of the CDR3 is TGCGCCAGCAGCCAATATGGGACAGGGGGCACTGAAGCTTTCTTT.

This rearrangement joins TRBV11-2 to TRBJ2-1; 11 nucleotides match TRBD2. Germline V lookup: CDR1 SGHAT, CDR2 FQNNGV. The CDR3 has 16 residues. Trimming removed 3 bases from V and 9 bases from J; junction bases left unmatched: 10. This CDR3 reads CASSFYSGGGGTEQFF. The CDR3 bases are TGTGCCAGCAGCTTCTATAGCGGGGGGGGCGGTACTGAGCAGTTCTTC.